These 14 T cell receptor beta chains were all obtained from the same sample, sequenced in a study of beta chain features in type 1 diabetes. What was sequenced were expressed TCRB transcripts, since all of the isolated RNA had been reverse transcribed. Profiling relied on immunoSEQ multiplex PCR, and the TCRdb table lists in-frame clones only, not all of them. Among 300,000 to 350,000 clones listed, about 20% were seen once. Sequencing was done on a sample of naive CD4+ T cells from blood. Receptors were obtained from a woman aged 18-29 years in good health.

This chain uses TRBV9 with TRBJ1-5, with D unclear. V gave up 3 bases and J gave up 9 bases, with 10 bases separating them. Germline loops: CDR1 SGDLS, CDR2 YYNGEE. The CDR3 runs 12 residues. The CDR3, as DNA: TGTGCCAGCAGCGGATCTACCGGGCCCCAGCATTTT. It codes for CASSGSTGPQHF.

This chain uses TRBV4-1 with TRBJ1-2; the match to TRBD1 covers 12 bases. The germline gives CDR1 MGHRA, CDR2 YSYEKL. The junction had 9 bases not matched to a gene; V was cut back by 0 bases and J by 1 base. CDR3 size: 19 residues. Here the CDR3 DNA reads TGCGCCAGCAGCCAAGATCTAAGGGGACAGGGGGCGCGTAACTATGGCTACACCTTC. The encoded protein is CASSQDLRGQGARNYGYTF.

The chain couples TRBV7-2 to TRBJ1-2; the D gene is possibly TRBD1 (5 bases). The CDR3 is made up of 14 amino acids. The V end was cut by 3 bases, the J end by 4 bases, with 12 bases between. The germline V gene encodes CDR1 SGHTA and CDR2 FQGNSA. CDR3 region: CASSLGQGGYGYTF. Here the CDR3 DNA reads TGTGCCAGCAGCTTGGGGCAGGGCGGCTATGGCTACACCTTC.

This clone turned up a few times. The chain combines TRBV7-2 with TRBJ1-5; D gene uncertain. This CDR3 spans 13 amino acids. Germline-derived CDR1 and CDR2 are SGHTA and FQGNSA. With 4 bases removed from V and 5 bases from J, the gap between germline ends came to 9 bases. CDR3 amino acids: CASSSQADQPQHF. DNA of the CDR3: TGTGCCAGCAGCTCCCAGGCAGATCAGCCCCAGCATTTT.

This clone has a handful of counts. This rearrangement joins TRBV10-3 to TRBJ2-7; 7 bases match TRBD2. CDR1 ENHRY and CDR2 SYGVKD come from the germline V gene. CDR3 length: 12 amino acids. J gave up 3 bases and V 7 bases, and 3 bases lay outside the gene matches. CDR3 bases: TGTGCCATCAAGGCTAGCGGCTACGAGCAGTACTTC. Its translation is CAIKASGYEQYF.

V gene TRBV30 combines with J gene TRBJ1-6; D ambiguous. This CDR3 is built from 13 residues. The germline gives CDR1 GTSNPN, CDR2 SVGIG (reference sequence). Trimming shortened V by 4 bases and J by 0 bases, and 4 bases separated the two germline ends. In nucleotides, the CDR3 is TGTGCCTGGACAGGCTCCTATAATTCACCCCTCCACTTT. Its translation is CAWTGSYNSPLHF.

This clone was observed a handful of times. This chain uses TRBV5-1 with TRBJ1-1, with D possibly being TRBD1 (6 bases). The V gene's germline CDR1 is SGHRS and CDR2 YFSETQ. This CDR3 is 15 amino acids long. Trimming cost V 0 bases and J 7 bases, with 16 bases left between them. CDR3 loop: CASSLVPTGTGEAFF. For the CDR3, the DNA is TGCGCCAGCAGCTTGGTCCCCACAGGGACGGGTGAAGCTTTCTTT.

The V and J genes are TRBV11-1 and TRBJ1-1, with 8 bases that match TRBD1. V dropped 5 bases and J dropped 4; count of bases not matched to a gene: 6. This CDR3 contains 14 residues. The germline V gene encodes CDR1 SGHAT and CDR2 FQDESV (reference sequence). The CDR3 DNA is TGTGCCAGCAGCGCTAACAGGGGGAGCACTGAAGCTTTCTTT. Translating gives CASSANRGSTEAFF.

The chain is built from TRBV5-1 and TRBJ2-1, with D tentatively TRBD2 (6 bases). Germline assignment: CDR1 SGHRS and CDR2 YFSETQ. Trimming removed 4 bases from V and 0 bases from J, with 17 bases in between. The CDR3 is 17 amino acids. The chain's CDR3 is CASSLGTGLRSYNEQFF. The CDR3 DNA reads TGCGCCAGCAGCCTAGGGACGGGACTTCGCTCCTACAATGAGCAGTTCTTC.

V usage is TRBV30 and J usage is TRBJ2-5; 11 bases map to TRBD2. This CDR3 has 15 amino acids. Per the germline V gene, CDR1 is GTSNPN and CDR2 is SVGIG (reference sequence). The ends lost 3 bases at V and 3 bases at J; junction bases unmatched: 6. This CDR3 is CAWSQGLAGEETQYF. The CDR3 coding sequence is TGTGCCTGGAGCCAAGGACTAGCGGGCGAAGAGACCCAGTACTTC. Complete variable domain (other parts from reference TRBV30 and TRBJ2-5): SQTIHQWPATLVQPVGSPLSLECTVEGTSNPNLYWYRQAAGRGLQLLFYSVGIGQISSEVPQNLSASRPQDRQFILSSKKLLLSDSGFYLCAWSQGLAGEETQYFGPGTRLLVL.

This clone has only a few counts. V gene TRBV30 combines with J gene TRBJ2-3, with 8 bases fitting TRBD2. Germline lookup yields CDR1 GTSNPN and CDR2 SVGIG (reference sequence). V trimming: 5 bases; J trimming: 6 bases; junction bases outside the gene matches: 7. The CDR3 is made up of 13 amino acids. CDR3 region: CAWGAGRGDTQYF. In DNA form, the CDR3 reads TGTGCCTGGGGTGCCGGGAGGGGGGATACGCAGTATTTT.

This clone was counted only a few times. The rearrangement joins TRBV18 to TRBJ2-5, with D unresolved. The CDR3 has 12 amino acids. Germline V gene lookup returns CDR1 KGHSH and CDR2 LQKENI. Between the trimmed V and J ends, which lost 1 base and 5 bases, there was a span of 5 bases. The CDR3: CASSPLRETQYF. CDR3 nucleotide sequence: TGTGCCAGCTCACCACTCAGGGAGACCCAGTACTTC. Based on the CDR3 plus reference TRBV18 and TRBJ2-5, the full variable domain is NAGVMQNPRHLVRRRGQEARLRCSPMKGHSHVYWYRQLPEEGLKFMVYLQKENIIDESGMPKERFSAEFPKEGPSILRIQQVVRGDSAAYFCASSPLRETQYFGPGTRLLVL.

The chain has TRBV30 and TRBJ1-2; no firm D call. Germline values: CDR1 GTSNPN, CDR2 SVGIG (reference sequence). V dropped 3 bases and J dropped 6 bases, with 14 bases sitting between them. The CDR3 runs to 13 residues. The DNA for the CDR3 is TGTGCCTGGAGCGGAGGGATATTGGATGGCTACACCTTC. This translates into CAWSGGILDGYTF.

The chain carries TRBV5-1 and TRBJ2-3, with 9 nucleotides matching TRBD1. CDR1 is SGHRS and CDR2 is YFSETQ in the germline V gene. The V and J ends lost 3 bases and 5 bases, in that order; junction bases with no gene match: 7. CDR3 length: 15 amino acids. CDR3 residues: CASSSGTGTIDTQYF. In DNA, the CDR3 is TGCGCCAGCAGCTCCGGGACAGGGACGATAGATACGCAGTATTTT.